The clone carrying this TCR beta chain was detected ten times or more. The entry originates in a study of regulatory T cells in long-lasting Graves disease. Trimming removed 4 bases at V and 2 bases at J, with 12 bases between. The CDR3 is made up of 14 amino acids. The V gene's germline CDR1 is MDHEN and CDR2 SYDVKM. Time point described: persistent/refractory GD, antithyroid drugs over 5 years with positive TRAb. After RNA was extracted from PBMCs, the TCR library was made from it. Through Arm-PCR of CDR3 regions and iRepertoire HTBI primers, TCR beta libraries were built. TCRdb processed the multiplex PCR reads anew with MiXCR; each CDR3 protein has one entry. Seen here are roughly 430,000 distinct CDR3 sequences, about 21% observed once, and the top ten hold 13% to 15%.

The receptor was isolated from a female donor with Graves disease. The gene calls are TRBV28 and TRBJ2-7; D is undetermined. Sequencing used peripheral blood mononuclear cells (PBMCs), obtained when the disease was refractory, from a patient treated with antithyroid drugs. The CDR3 reads CASSSSQATYEQYF. CDR3 in DNA: TGTGCCAGCAGTTCGTCGCAGGCGACCTACGAGCAGTACTTC.